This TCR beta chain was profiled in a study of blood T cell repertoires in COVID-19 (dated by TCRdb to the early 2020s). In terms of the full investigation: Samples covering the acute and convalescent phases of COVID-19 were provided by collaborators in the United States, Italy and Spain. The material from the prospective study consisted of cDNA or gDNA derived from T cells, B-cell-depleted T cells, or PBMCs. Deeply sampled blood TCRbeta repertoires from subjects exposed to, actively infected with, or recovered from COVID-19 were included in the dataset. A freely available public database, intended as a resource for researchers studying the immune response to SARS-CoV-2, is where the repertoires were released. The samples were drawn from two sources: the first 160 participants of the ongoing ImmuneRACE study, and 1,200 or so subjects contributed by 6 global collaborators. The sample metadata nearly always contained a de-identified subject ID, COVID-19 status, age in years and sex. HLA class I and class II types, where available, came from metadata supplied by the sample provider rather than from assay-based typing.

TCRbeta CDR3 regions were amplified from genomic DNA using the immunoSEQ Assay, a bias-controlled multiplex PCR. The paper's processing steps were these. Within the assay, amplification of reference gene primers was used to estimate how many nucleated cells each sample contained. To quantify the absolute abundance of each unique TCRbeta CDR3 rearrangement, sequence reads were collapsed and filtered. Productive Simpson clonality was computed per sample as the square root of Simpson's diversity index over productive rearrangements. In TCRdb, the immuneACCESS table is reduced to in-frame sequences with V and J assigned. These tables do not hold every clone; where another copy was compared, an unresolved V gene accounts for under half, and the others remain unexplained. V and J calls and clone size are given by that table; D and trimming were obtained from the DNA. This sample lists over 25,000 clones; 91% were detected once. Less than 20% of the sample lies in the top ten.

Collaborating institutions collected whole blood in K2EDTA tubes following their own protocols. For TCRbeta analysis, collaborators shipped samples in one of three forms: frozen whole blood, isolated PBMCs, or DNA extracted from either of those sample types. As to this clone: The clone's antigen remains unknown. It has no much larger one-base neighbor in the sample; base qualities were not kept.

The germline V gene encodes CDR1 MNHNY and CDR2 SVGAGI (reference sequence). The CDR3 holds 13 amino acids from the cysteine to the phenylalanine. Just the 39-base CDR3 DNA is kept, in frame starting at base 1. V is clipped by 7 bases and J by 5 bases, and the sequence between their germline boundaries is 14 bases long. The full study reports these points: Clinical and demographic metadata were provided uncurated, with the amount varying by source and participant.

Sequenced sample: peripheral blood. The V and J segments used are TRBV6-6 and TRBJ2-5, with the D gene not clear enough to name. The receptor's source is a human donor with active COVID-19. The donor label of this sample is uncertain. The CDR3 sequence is CASTPLPAETQYF. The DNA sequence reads TGTGCCAGCACCCCGCTACCAGCGGAGACCCAGTACTTC.